The source of this TCR beta chain is a study of blood T cell repertoires in COVID-19 (dated by TCRdb to 2020 to 2022). Study-level background: Samples covering the acute and convalescent phases of COVID-19 were provided by collaborators in the United States, Italy and Spain. The material from the prospective study consisted of cDNA or gDNA derived from T cells, B-cell-depleted T cells, or PBMCs. Subjects who had been exposed to COVID-19, were actively infected with it, or had recovered from it provided the deeply sampled blood TCRbeta repertoires that made up the dataset. The repertoires were released in a freely available public database intended as a resource for research on the immune response to SARS-CoV-2. The samples were drawn from the first 160 participants of the ongoing ImmuneRACE study and from some 1,300 subjects provided by 6 global collaborators. The sample metadata nearly always contained a de-identified subject ID, COVID-19 status, age in years and sex. Where HLA class I and class II types were available, the types were taken from metadata supplied by the sample provider, not from assay-based typing.

CDR3 length: 14 amino acids, cysteine to phenylalanine. CDR3 DNA only is kept here, 42 bases in frame from base 1. The germline V gene yields SNHLY for CDR1 and FYNNEI for CDR2. Relative to germline, V is missing 4 bases and J is missing 8 bases, with 9 bases of the junction outside any gene match. The collaborating institutions used their own protocols to collect whole blood in K2EDTA tubes. For TCRbeta analysis, collaborators shipped samples as frozen whole blood, isolated PBMCs, or DNA extracted from either of those sample types. Study-wide conclusions, independent of this receptor: How much clinical and demographic metadata was included differed by source and by participant, and the metadata was provided uncurated.

The immunoSEQ Assay, a bias-controlled multiplex PCR, was used to amplify TCRbeta CDR3 regions from genomic DNA. The study's own analysis went as follows. Within the assay, amplification of reference gene primers was used to estimate how many nucleated cells each sample contained. To quantify the absolute abundance of each unique TCRbeta CDR3 rearrangement, sequence reads were collapsed and filtered. For each sample, productive Simpson clonality was calculated as the square root of Simpson's diversity index across productive rearrangements. Here the immuneACCESS table is served through TCRdb, limited to in-frame sequences with V and J called. Missing clones are a known gap in these copies; in checked studies unresolved V genes cover under half, and the rest lacks a known reason. Clonal size and the V and J genes are those of that table, whereas D and trimming came from the DNA. This sample is represented by approximately 97,000 clones; 75% to 95% of them were singletons. About 1.7% of the sample is in the top ten clones.

Of note for this clone: Its antigen is not yet known. It has no much larger one-base neighbor in the sample; base qualities were not kept.

In this chain, TRBV2 is recombined with TRBJ1-2; 8 nucleotides in the junction match TRBD1. The receptor was derived from a man in his sixties with acute or convalescent COVID-19. The sequenced material came from peripheral blood. Read as DNA, the sequence is TGTGCCAGCAGTGGACAGGGGAAAAGTCGGGGCTACACCTTC. Its protein reads: CASSGQGKSRGYTF.